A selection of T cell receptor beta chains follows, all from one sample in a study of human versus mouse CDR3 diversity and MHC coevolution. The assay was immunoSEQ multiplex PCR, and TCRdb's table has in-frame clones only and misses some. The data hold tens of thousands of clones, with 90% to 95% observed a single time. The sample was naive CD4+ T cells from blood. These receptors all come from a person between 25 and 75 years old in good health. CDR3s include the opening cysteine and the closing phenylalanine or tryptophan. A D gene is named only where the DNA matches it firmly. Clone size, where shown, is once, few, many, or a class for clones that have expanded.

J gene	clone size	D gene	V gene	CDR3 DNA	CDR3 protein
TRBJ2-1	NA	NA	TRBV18	TGTGCCAGCTCAACCACCGGAACTACCAGCTCCTACAATGAGCAGTTCTTC	CASSTTGTTSSYNEQFF
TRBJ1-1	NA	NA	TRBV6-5	TGTGCCAGCAGTACGGGACAAGGGCCCTTTTGGGCTTTCTTT	CASSTGQGPFWAFF
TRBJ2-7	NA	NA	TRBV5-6	TGTGCCAGCAGCAAGGACAGTAACGAGCAGTACTTC	CASSKDSNEQYF
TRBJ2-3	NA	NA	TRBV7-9	TGTGCCAGCAGCTCATACAGGGAAACGGGAGATACGCAGTATTTT	CASSSYRETGDTQYF
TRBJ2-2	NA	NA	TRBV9	TGTGCCAGCAGCGTAGTGGCTCCCGGGGAGCTGTTTTTT	CASSVVAPGELFF
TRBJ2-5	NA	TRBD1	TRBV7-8	TGTGCCAGCAGCTTAAGGACAGGGCAAGAGACCCAGTACTTC	CASSLRTGQETQYF
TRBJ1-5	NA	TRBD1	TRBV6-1	TGTGCCAGCAGTACCAGGGGGCCTCAGCCCCAGCATTTT	CASSTRGPQPQHF
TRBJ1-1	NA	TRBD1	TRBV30	TGTGCCTGGGCCGGACAGGGGTCGAACACTGAAGCTTTCTTT	CAWAGQGSNTEAFF
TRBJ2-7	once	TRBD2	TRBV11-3	TGTGCCAGCAGCAAAACTAGCGGGAACGAGCAGTACTTC	CASSKTSGNEQYF
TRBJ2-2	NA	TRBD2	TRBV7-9	TGTGCCTGTGAAGGACTAGCGGGGCCTGCGAACACCGGGGAGCTGTTTTTT	CACEGLAGPANTGELFF
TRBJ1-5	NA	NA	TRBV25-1	TGTGCCAGCAGTGAATTCACAGGCCCAGGGCAGCCCCAGCATTTT	CASSEFTGPGQPQHF
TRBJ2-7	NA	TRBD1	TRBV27	TGTGCCAGCAGCTCATCGGGACAGGGGGCGAGAGAGCAGTACTTC	CASSSSGQGAREQYF
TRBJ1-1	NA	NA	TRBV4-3	TGCGCCAGCAGCCAGAGTCGAGGGTTTGAAGCTTTCTTT	CASSQSRGFEAFF
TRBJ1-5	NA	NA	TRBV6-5	TGTGCCTCCCAGGACGGACTTTATAGCAATCAGCCCCAGCATTTT	CASQDGLYSNQPQHF
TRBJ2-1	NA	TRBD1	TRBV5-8	TGTGCCAGCAGCTCGGGACAGGTGGTGGACAATGAGCAGTTCTTC	CASSSGQVVDNEQFF
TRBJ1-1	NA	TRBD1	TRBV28	TGTGCCAGCAGTACTCGCCAGGGGGCCAGGGCTGAAGCTTTCTTT	CASSTRQGARAEAFF
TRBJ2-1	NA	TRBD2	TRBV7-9	TGTGCCAGCAGCTTAGAGCTTACCCCAGCGGGACCATACAATGAGCAGTTCTTC	CASSLELTPAGPYNEQFF
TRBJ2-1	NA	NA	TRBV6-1	TGTGCCAGCAGTGAACTGGGGGCACAGAACTACAATGAGCAGTTCTTC	CASSELGAQNYNEQFF
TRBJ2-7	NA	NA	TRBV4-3	TGCGCCAGCAGCCAAGATGTCAGATCCTACGAGCAGTACTTC	CASSQDVRSYEQYF
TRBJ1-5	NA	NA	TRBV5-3	TGTGCCAGAAGCCCGAATCAGCCCCAGCATTTT	CARSPNQPQHF
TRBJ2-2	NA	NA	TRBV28	TGTGCCAGCAGCCTAAACGGGGTAAACGCGAACACCGGGGAGCTGTTTTTT	CASSLNGVNANTGELFF
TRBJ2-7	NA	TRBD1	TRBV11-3	TGTGCCAGCAGCTTAACAGGGGGCTACGAGCAGTACTTC	CASSLTGGYEQYF
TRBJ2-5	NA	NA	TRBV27	TGTGCCAGCAGTTATCGGACGGGGGAGACCCAGTACTTC	CASSYRTGETQYF
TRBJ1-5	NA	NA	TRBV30	TGTGCCTGGAGTGTACAGGGCAATCAGCCCCAGCATTTT	CAWSVQGNQPQHF
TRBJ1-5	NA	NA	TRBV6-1	TGTGCCAGCAAAGACTTAGAGAGCAATCAGCCCCAGCATTTT	CASKDLESNQPQHF
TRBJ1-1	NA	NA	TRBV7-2	TGTGCCAGCAGCTTACCCCAGGGGCTAATCAGGCGCGGCACTGAAGCTTTCTTT	CASSLPQGLIRRGTEAFF
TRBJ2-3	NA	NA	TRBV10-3	TGTGCCATCAGTCCCTTTCGACAGGCCAACCGGGATACGCAGTATTTT	CAISPFRQANRDTQYF
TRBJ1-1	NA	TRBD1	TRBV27	TGTGCCAGCATCGATCAGGGGGGATGGACTGAAGCTTTCTTT	CASIDQGGWTEAFF
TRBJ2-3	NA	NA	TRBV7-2	TGTGCCAGCAGCAGCAGCACAGATACGCAGTATTTT	CASSSSTDTQYF
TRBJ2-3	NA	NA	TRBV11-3	TGTGCCAGCAGCTCGGACAGAGATACGCAGTATTTT	CASSSDRDTQYF
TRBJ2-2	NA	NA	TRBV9	TGTGCCAGCACTTTCAGGGCCACCGGGGAGCTGTTTTTT	CASTFRATGELFF
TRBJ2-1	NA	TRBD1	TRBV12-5	TGTGCTAGTGGCTCGGGACAGGCCTACAATGAGCAGTTCTTC	CASGSGQAYNEQFF
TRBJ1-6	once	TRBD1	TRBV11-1	TGTGCCAGCATGAGGGACAGGGAGAATTCACCCCTCCACTTT	CASMRDRENSPLHF
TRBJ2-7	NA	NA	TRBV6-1	TGCGCCAGCATTCCTGGGGGGACAGCGTCCTACGAGCAGTACTTC	CASIPGGTASYEQYF
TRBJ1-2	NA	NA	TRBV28	TGTGCCAGCAGTTACCCCGGACGGAGGCACACCTTC	CASSYPGRRHTF
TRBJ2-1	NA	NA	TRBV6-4	TGTGCCAGCAGTGAAGAGACAGCACTCTACAATGAGCAGTTCTTC	CASSEETALYNEQFF
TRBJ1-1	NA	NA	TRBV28	TGTGCCAGCAGGATGGGCAGGGGTCGCACTGAAGCTTTCTTT	CASRMGRGRTEAFF
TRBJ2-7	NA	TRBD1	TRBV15	TGTGCCACCAGCAGAGTGACAGGGCCCTACGAGCAGTACTTC	CATSRVTGPYEQYF
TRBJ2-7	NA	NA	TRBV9	TGTGCCAGCACCCTATACCTAGGAGGCGAGCAGTACTTC	CASTLYLGGEQYF
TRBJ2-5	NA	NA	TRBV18	TGTGCCAGCTCACCCAACCAAGAGACCCAGTACTTC	CASSPNQETQYF
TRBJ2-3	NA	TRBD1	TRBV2	TGTGCCACCCAGACAGGGGACACAGATACGCAGTATTTT	CATQTGDTDTQYF